This T cell receptor (beta chain) was recovered during a study of cytomegalovirus exposure and HLA in healthy donors. Study details: Findings of an earlier analysis included around 120 million unique TCR beta sequences from some 200 million T cells. Broader study findings: The study labeled fewer than 200 TCR beta chains cytomegalovirus-associated. Under in vitro conditions, three CMV-associated chains were confirmed as specific for CMV antigens. Indistinguishable V segments such as TRBV6-2 and TRBV6-3 were excluded.

Concerning this clone itself: Its antigen remains unknown.

The V gene's germline CDR1 is MNHNS and CDR2 SASEGT. V lost 5 bases, J lost 5 bases, and 16 bases lay in between. The CDR3 consists of 15 residues. PCR primers comprised 60 Vbeta and 13 Jbeta primers. Repertoires were generated with immunoSEQ multiplex PCR, while TCRdb's copy carries only in-frame clones and drops some. The sample contains about 160,000 clones, 60% to 85% of which appear only once. Sequenced sample: PBMCs. The TCR sequence derives from a woman in her thirties in good health and CMV-seronegative. The chain links TRBV6-1 to TRBJ2-1; D call uncertain. The CDR3 DNA reads as TGTGCCAGCAGTCTGTCGGGTTTTCGGGACAATGAGCAGTTCTTC. This codes for CASSLSGFRDNEQFF.